The next 7 T cell receptor beta chains were all read from a single sample in a study of blood T cell repertoires in COVID-19. Profiling relied on immunoSEQ multiplex PCR, and the TCRdb table lists in-frame clones only, not all of them. In the table there are around 250,000 clones, around 90% of which are singletons. The sample taken for sequencing was PBMCs or T cells enriched from blood (not recorded which). The receptors come from a woman between 50 and 59 years old who had recovered from COVID-19.

The V call is TRBV5-1, the J call TRBJ2-7; TRBD2 matches 8 bases. Germline-derived CDR1 and CDR2 are SGHRS and YFSETQ. J was trimmed by 2 bases and V by 7 bases; bases with no gene match: 11. The CDR3 consists of 15 residues. CDR3 nucleotides: TGCGCCAGCTCAACCCCAACTAGCGGACCCTACGAGCAGTACTTC. Its protein is CASSTPTSGPYEQYF.

The chain uses TRBV4-1 and TRBJ1-6; D is unresolved. V was shortened by 4 bases and J by 0 bases, with 13 bases between the two germline ends. The length of the CDR3 is 17 residues. Germline-derived CDR1 and CDR2 are MGHRA and YSYEKL. The CDR3 nucleotides read TGCGCCAGCAGCCGCGGCAACGGGGTCTCCTATAATTCACCCCTCCACTTT. It translates to CASSRGNGVSYNSPLHF.

This rearrangement joins TRBV28 to TRBJ1-1; D remains unclear. The germline V and J ends were trimmed by 6 bases and 5 bases, with 7 bases remaining between them. The CDR3 contains 11 residues. Per the germline V gene, CDR1 is MDHEN and CDR2 is SYDVKM. The CDR3 sequence: CASSHSTEAFF. CDR3 sequence (DNA): TGTGCCAGCAGCCACTCGACTGAAGCTTTCTTT.

In this sample, this clone turned up a few times. The V gene is TRBV7-2, the J gene TRBJ1-3; the match to TRBD1 covers 8 bases. In germline, CDR1 is SGHTA, CDR2 FQGNSA. After removal of 4 bases from V and 2 bases from J, the junction contained 4 bases not matched to a gene. The CDR3 has 15 amino acids. The CDR3 sequence: CASSSQGAPGNTIYF. The CDR3 nucleotides are TGTGCCAGCAGCTCCCAGGGGGCGCCTGGAAACACCATATATTTT.

This rearrangement joins TRBV5-1 to TRBJ2-7, with 8 bases fitting TRBD1. V lost 3 bases and J lost 2; bases outside the gene matches: 7. This CDR3 contains 15 residues. The germline CDR1 and CDR2 sequences are SGHRS and YFSETQ. The CDR3 loop reads CASSSPGQDPYEQYF. The CDR3 DNA reads as TGCGCCAGCAGCTCTCCGGGACAGGACCCCTACGAGCAGTACTTC.

The count of this clone is one. A junction end diverges from the germline sequence, so it may reflect a read error. The chain is built from TRBV11-2 and TRBJ2-1, with D unresolved. This CDR3 has 13 residues. Germline CDR1 reads SGHAT; CDR2 reads FQNNGV. CDR3 protein: CASSLEPRSVRLF. CDR3 sequence (DNA): TGTGCCAGCAGCTTAGAACCGCGAAGCGTCCGACTCTTC.

The chain carries TRBV6-1 and TRBJ2-4; 10 nucleotides line up with TRBD2. After removal of 2 bases from V and 2 bases from J, the junction contained 18 bases not matched to a gene. The CDR3 is 21 residues long. CDR1 MNHNS and CDR2 SASEGT come from the germline V gene. This chain's CDR3 is CASSETHYSGGKLGSKNIQYF. DNA for the CDR3: TGTGCCAGCAGTGAAACACATTATAGCGGGGGGAAATTAGGGTCCAAAAACATTCAGTACTTC.